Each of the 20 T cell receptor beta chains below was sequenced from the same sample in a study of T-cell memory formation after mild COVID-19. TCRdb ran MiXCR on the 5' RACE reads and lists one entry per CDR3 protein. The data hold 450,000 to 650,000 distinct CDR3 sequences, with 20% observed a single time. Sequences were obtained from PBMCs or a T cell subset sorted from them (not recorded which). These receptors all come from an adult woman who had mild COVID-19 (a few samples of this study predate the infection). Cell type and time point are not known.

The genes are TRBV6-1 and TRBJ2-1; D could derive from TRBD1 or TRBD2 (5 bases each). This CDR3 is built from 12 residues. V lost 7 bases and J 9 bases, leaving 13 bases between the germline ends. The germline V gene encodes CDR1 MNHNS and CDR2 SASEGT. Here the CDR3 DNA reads TGTGCCAGCAATAGGGTAGGGACTGAGCAGTTCTTC. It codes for CASNRVGTEQFF.

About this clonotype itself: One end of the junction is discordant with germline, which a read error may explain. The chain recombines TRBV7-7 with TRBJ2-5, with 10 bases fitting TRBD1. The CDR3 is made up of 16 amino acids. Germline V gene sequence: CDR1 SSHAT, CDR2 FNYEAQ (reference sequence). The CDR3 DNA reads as TGTGCTAGCAGCCGGGGACAGGGGACGTACCAAGAGACCCAGTACTTC. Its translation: CASSRGQGTYQETQYF.

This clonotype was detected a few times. This chain's CDR3 is CASSLDGVRSYEQYF. CDR3 nucleotide sequence: TGTGCCAGCAGCTTAGACGGGGTCAGGTCCTACGAGCAGTACTTC. The chain has TRBV13 and TRBJ2-7; tentative D call: TRBD2 (5 bases). CDR1 and CDR2 from the germline V gene are PRHDT and FYEKMQ (reference sequence). The CDR3 spans 15 residues. The V and J ends lost 1 base and 1 base respectively, with 11 bases between them.

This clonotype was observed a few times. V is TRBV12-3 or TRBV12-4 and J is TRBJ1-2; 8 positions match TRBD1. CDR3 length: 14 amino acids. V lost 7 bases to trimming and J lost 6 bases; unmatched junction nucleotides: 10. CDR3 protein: CASNTGGETHGYTF. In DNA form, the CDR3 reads TGTGCCAGCAATACAGGGGGTGAAACTCATGGCTACACCTTC.

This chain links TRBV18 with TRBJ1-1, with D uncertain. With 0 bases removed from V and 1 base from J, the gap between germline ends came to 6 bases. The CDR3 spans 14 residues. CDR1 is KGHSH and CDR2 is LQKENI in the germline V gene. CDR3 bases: TGTGCCAGCTCACCACCGCTGGGGAACACTGAAGCTTTCTTT. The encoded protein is CASSPPLGNTEAFF. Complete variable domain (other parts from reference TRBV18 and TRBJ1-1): NAGVMQNPRHLVRRRGQEARLRCSPMKGHSHVYWYRQLPEEGLKFMVYLQKENIIDESGMPKERFSAEFPKEGPSILRIQQVVRGDSAAYFCASSPPLGNTEAFFGQGTRLTVV.

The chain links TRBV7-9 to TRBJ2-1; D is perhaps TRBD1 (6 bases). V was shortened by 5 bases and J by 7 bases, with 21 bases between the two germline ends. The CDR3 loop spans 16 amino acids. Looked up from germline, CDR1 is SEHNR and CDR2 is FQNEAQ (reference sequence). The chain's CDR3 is CASSKLDSGSENEQFF. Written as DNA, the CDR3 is TGTGCCAGCAGCAAACTGGACAGCGGATCGGAAAATGAGCAGTTCTTC.

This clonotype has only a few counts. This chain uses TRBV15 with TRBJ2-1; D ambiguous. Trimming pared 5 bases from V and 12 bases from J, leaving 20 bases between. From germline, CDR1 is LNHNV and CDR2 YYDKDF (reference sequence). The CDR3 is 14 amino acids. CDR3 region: CATSDGFSAMGQFF. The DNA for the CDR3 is TGTGCCACCAGCGACGGGTTCTCAGCAATGGGGCAGTTCTTC. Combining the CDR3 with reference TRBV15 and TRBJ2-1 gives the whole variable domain DAMVIQNPRYQVTQFGKPVTLSCSQTLNHNVMYWYQQKSSQAPKLLFHYYDKDFNNEADTPDNFQSRRPNTSFCFLDIRSPGLGDTAMYLCATSDGFSAMGQFFGPGTRLTVL.

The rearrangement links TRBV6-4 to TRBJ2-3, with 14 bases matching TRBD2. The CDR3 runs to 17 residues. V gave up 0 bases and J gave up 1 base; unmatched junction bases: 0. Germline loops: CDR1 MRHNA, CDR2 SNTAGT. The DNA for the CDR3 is TGTGCCAGCAGTGACTCGACTAGCGGGGGGGGCACAGATACGCAGTATTTT. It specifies CASSDSTSGGGTDTQYF.

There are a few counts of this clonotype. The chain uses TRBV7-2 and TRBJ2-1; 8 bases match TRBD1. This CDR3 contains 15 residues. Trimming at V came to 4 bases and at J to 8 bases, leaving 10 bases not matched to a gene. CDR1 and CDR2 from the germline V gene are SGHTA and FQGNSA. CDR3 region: CASSSDRVSSDEQFF. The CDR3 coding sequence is TGTGCCAGCAGCTCGGACAGGGTCTCTTCCGATGAGCAGTTCTTC.

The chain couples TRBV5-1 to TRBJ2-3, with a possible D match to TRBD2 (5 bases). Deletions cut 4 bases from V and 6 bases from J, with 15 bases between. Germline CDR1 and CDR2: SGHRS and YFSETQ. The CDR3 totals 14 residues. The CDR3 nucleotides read TGCGCCAGCAGCAGAACTCCCGGGGTCGATACGCAGTATTTT. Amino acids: CASSRTPGVDTQYF.

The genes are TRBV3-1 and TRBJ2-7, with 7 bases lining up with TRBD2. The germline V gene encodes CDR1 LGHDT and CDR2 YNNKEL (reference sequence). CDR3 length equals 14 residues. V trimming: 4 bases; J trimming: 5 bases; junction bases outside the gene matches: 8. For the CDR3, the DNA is TGTGCCAGCAGCCGGTCTAGCGGTCGGGACGAGCAGTACTTC. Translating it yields CASSRSSGRDEQYF.

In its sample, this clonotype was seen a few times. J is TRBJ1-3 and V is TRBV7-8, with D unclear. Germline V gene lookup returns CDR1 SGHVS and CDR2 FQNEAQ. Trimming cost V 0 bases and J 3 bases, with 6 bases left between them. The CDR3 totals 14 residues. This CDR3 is CASSLAHGGNTIYF. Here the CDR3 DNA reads TGTGCCAGCAGCTTAGCGCACGGTGGAAACACCATATATTTT.

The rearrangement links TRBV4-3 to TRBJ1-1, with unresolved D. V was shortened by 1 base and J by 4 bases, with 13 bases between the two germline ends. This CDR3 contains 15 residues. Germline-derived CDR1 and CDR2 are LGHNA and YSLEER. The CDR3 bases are TGCGCCAGCAGCCAAGCCGCATGGTCGAGCACTGAAGCTTTCTTT. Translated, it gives CASSQAAWSSTEAFF.

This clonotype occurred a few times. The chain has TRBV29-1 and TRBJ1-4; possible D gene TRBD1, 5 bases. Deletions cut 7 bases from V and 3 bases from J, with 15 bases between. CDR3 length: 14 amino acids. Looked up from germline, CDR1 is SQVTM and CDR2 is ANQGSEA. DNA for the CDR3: TGCAGCGGTCAATACCCGGGGGCTAATGAAAAACTGTTTTTT. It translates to CSGQYPGANEKLFF.

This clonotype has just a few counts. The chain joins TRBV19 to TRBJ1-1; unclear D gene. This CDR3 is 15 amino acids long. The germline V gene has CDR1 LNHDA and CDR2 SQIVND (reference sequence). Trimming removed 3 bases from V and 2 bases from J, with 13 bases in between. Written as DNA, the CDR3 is TGTGCCAGTAGTATCCGGCTCGAGGGTAACACTGAAGCTTTCTTT. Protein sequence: CASSIRLEGNTEAFF.

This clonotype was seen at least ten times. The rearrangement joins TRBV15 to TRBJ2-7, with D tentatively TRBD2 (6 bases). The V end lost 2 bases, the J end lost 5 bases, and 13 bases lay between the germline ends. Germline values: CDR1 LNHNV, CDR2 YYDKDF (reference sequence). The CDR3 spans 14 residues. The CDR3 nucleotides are TGTGCCACCAGCAGACTCTTGGGGGGAGACGAGCAGTACTTC. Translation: CATSRLLGGDEQYF.

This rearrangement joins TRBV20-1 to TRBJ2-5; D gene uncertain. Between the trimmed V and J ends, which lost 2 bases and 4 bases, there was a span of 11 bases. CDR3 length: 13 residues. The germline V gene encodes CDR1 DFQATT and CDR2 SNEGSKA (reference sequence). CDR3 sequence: CSARRQAAETQYF. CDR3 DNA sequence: TGCAGTGCTAGAAGGCAGGCGGCAGAGACCCAGTACTTC.

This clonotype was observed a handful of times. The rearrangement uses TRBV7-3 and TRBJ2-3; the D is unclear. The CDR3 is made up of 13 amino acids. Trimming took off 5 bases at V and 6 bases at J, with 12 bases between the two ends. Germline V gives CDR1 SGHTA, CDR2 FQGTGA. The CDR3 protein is CASSLLGLDTQYF. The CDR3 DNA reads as TGTGCCAGCAGCCTGCTTGGGCTGGATACGCAGTATTTT. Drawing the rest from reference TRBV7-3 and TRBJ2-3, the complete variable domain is GAGVSQTPSNKVTEKGKYVELRCDPISGHTALYWYRQSLGQGPEFLIYFQGTGAADDSGLPNDRFFAVRPEGSVSTLKIQRTERGDSAVYLCASSLLGLDTQYFGPGTRLTVL.

CDR3 region: CASKADTHSNQPQHF. DNA for the CDR3: TGTGCCAGCAAAGCGGACACCCATAGCAATCAGCCCCAGCATTTT. The chain recombines TRBV6-2 or TRBV6-3 with TRBJ1-5, with a tentative D call TRBD1 (5 bases). Looked up from germline, CDR1 is MNHEY and CDR2 is SVGEGT. The CDR3 length is 15 residues. V lost 7 bases, J lost 0 bases, and 13 bases lay in between.

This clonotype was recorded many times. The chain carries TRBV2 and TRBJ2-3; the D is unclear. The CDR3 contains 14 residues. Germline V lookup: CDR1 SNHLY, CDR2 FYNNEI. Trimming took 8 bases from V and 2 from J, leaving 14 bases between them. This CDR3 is CASLARLPTDTQYF. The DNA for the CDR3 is TGTGCCAGCTTAGCCCGCCTTCCCACAGATACGCAGTATTTT.